This T cell receptor (beta chain) comes out of a study of blood T cells in healthy people across ages. Donors were healthy Caucasian individuals from Russia aged about 6 to 90. To note about this clonotype: The target antigen is unknown. Its ends do not fully match the called genes, so a read error is possible.

Findings of the study overall: Older individuals had lower TCR beta diversity per million T cells (the decline was roughly linear). The unknown donor CMV status may have confounded expanded clonotype changes. Aged donors had fewer naive CD4+ cells and lower diversity than long-lived donors.

The second PCR ran about 6 to 12 cycles with a sample-barcoded 5' primer and J-beta primers. Via MiXCR, TCRdb re-called the 5' RACE reads, giving one row per CDR3 protein. The sample lists about 570,000 distinct CDR3 sequences, approximately 27% seen once, with 18% in the top ten. Sequenced material: blood. This TCR was recovered from a woman aged 65 to 85 in good health.

CDR3 region: CASSQGLNTESFF. In nucleotides, the CDR3 is TGTGCCAGCAGCCAAGGGCTTAACACTGAATCTTTCTTT. V gene TRBV11-3 combines with J gene TRBJ1-1; no definite D call. The CDR3 covers 13 residues. Per the germline V gene, CDR1 is SGHNT and CDR2 is YENEEA.